These T cell receptor beta chains were read from a single sample in a study of human T cells and chemical hapten exposure. TCRdb re-called the RACE reads through MiXCR, storing one row per CDR3 protein. In the table there are about 84,000 distinct CDR3 sequences, more than 8.5% of which are singletons. The source material was whole blood, sampled in connection with sensitization to the hapten diphenylcyclopropenone (DPC). The receptor source for this set is a woman aged 25-40 years with alopecia areata. Some clones in this sample may be carry-over from other donors' samples. CDR3s include the opening cysteine and the closing phenylalanine or tryptophan. A D gene is named only where the DNA matches it firmly. Size is stated for part of the rows, as once, few or many counts, or as a class when the clone is expanded.

D: -
size: many
length: 14
V: TRBV25-1
J: TRBJ1-1
CDR3: CASSGQDMNTEAFF
DNA: TGTGCCAGCAGTGGGCAAGACATGAACACTGAAGCTTTCTTT

D: -
size: many
length: 13
V: TRBV3-1
J: TRBJ2-2
CDR3: CASSRLSTGELFF
DNA: TGTGCCAGCAGCCGTCTGAGCACCGGGGAGCTGTTTTTT

D: -
size: -
length: 15
V: TRBV10-3
J: TRBJ2-4
CDR3: CAISDSRQGQNIQYF
DNA: TGTGCCATCAGTGATTCTCGTCAGGGACAAAACATTCAGTACTTC

D: -
size: -
length: 16
V: TRBV9
J: TRBJ2-2
CDR3: CASSGKTGSNTGELFF
DNA: TGTGCCAGCAGCGGTAAGACGGGGTCGAACACCGGGGAGCTGTTTTTT

D: -
size: -
length: 15
V: TRBV5-1
J: TRBJ1-5
CDR3: CASSLLGGSVEPQHF
DNA: TGCGCCAGCAGCTTGTTGGGTGGCAGCGTTGAGCCCCAGCATTTT

D: TRBD2
size: many
length: 12
V: TRBV29-1
J: TRBJ2-5
CDR3: CSGSGAQETQYF
DNA: TGCAGCGGTAGCGGGGCCCAAGAGACCCAGTACTTC

D: -
size: many
length: 17
V: TRBV3-1
J: TRBJ2-5
CDR3: CASSQDQGRGSRETQYF
DNA: TGTGCCAGCAGCCAAGATCAGGGCAGGGGTTCCCGAGAGACCCAGTACTTC

D: -
size: -
length: 14
V: TRBV12-3/TRBV12-4
J: TRBJ2-2
CDR3: CASRQGMNTGELFF
DNA: TGTGCCAGCAGGCAGGGGATGAACACCGGGGAGCTGTTTTTT

D: TRBD2
size: many
length: 14
V: TRBV28
J: TRBJ2-3
CDR3: CASSTSGITDTQYF
DNA: TGTGCCAGCAGCACTAGCGGAATCACAGATACGCAGTATTTT

D: -
size: many
length: 13
V: TRBV28
J: TRBJ2-3
CDR3: CASSLKGTDTQYF
DNA: TGTGCCAGCAGTTTAAAAGGCACAGATACGCAGTATTTT

D: -
size: -
length: 15
V: TRBV20-1
J: TRBJ2-7
CDR3: CSARDRSSISYEQYF
DNA: TGCAGTGCTAGAGATCGCAGCTCCATCTCCTACGAGCAGTACTTC

D: -
size: many
length: 16
V: TRBV4-3
J: TRBJ1-3
CDR3: CASSQVIQGSGNTIYF
DNA: TGCGCCAGCAGCCAAGTGATCCAGGGGTCTGGAAACACCATATATTTT

D: TRBD2
size: -
length: 18
V: TRBV20-1
J: TRBJ2-1
CDR3: CSVLLAGEPDHSYNEQFF
DNA: TGCAGTGTTCTACTAGCGGGAGAACCCGATCACTCCTACAATGAGCAGTTCTTC

D: -
size: -
length: 13
V: TRBV3-1
J: TRBJ2-2
CDR3: CASSPLDTGELFF
DNA: TGTGCCAGCAGCCCTCTCGACACCGGGGAGCTGTTTTTT

D: TRBD1
size: many
length: 12
V: TRBV7-9
J: TRBJ1-6
CDR3: CASSTLTGVVHF
DNA: TGTGCCAGCAGCACATTGACAGGGGTAGTCCACTTT

D: -
size: many
length: 13
V: TRBV5-4
J: TRBJ2-3
CDR3: CASSLRGADTQYF
DNA: TGTGCCAGCAGCTTGAGAGGGGCGGATACGCAGTATTTT

D: TRBD1
size: -
length: 14
V: TRBV20-1
J: TRBJ2-1
CDR3: CSASIQGGWNEQFF
DNA: TGCAGTGCTAGCATACAGGGGGGTTGGAATGAGCAGTTCTTC

D: TRBD2
size: many
length: 15
V: TRBV12-5
J: TRBJ2-2
CDR3: CASGPGGLDTGELFF
DNA: TGTGCTAGTGGTCCGGGGGGTCTAGACACCGGGGAGCTGTTTTTT

D: TRBD1
size: -
length: 15
V: TRBV18
J: TRBJ2-7
CDR3: CASSPPSTGGFEQYF
DNA: TGTGCCAGCTCACCACCCTCGACAGGGGGCTTCGAGCAGTACTTC

D: TRBD2
size: many
length: 16
V: TRBV19
J: TRBJ2-4
CDR3: CASSILAGGTLYSQYF
DNA: TGTGCCAGTAGTATACTAGCGGGAGGAACCCTCTATTCGCAGTACTTC

D: -
size: many
length: 12
V: TRBV12-3/TRBV12-4
J: TRBJ2-3
CDR3: CASRTRYDTQYF
DNA: TGTGCCAGCAGAACCAGATACGATACGCAGTATTTT

D: -
size: many
length: 13
V: TRBV27
J: TRBJ1-2
CDR3: CASSSQNNYGYTF
DNA: TGTGCCAGCAGTTCACAGAATAACTATGGCTACACCTTC

D: TRBD2
size: many
length: 16
V: TRBV11-2
J: TRBJ2-3
CDR3: CASSPGLAGGSVTQYF
DNA: TGTGCCAGCAGCCCCGGGCTAGCGGGGGGGTCGGTTACGCAGTATTTT

D: -
size: many
length: 13
V: TRBV10-3
J: TRBJ2-7
CDR3: CAISEGRANEQYF
DNA: TGTGCCATCAGTGAGGGCAGGGCGAACGAGCAGTACTTC

D: -
size: many
length: 13
V: TRBV11-2
J: TRBJ1-5
CDR3: CASSPQDGQPQHF
DNA: TGTGCCAGCAGCCCCCAGGACGGTCAGCCCCAGCATTTT

D: TRBD1
size: few
length: 14
V: TRBV5-1
J: TRBJ1-2
CDR3: CASSLAGQEGGYTF
DNA: TGCGCCAGCAGCTTGGCGGGACAGGAGGGAGGCTACACCTTC

D: -
size: many
length: 17
V: TRBV2
J: TRBJ2-1
CDR3: CASSELGAGETYNEQFF
DNA: TGTGCCAGCAGTGAACTAGGAGCGGGTGAAACGTACAATGAGCAGTTCTTC

D: -
size: few
length: 12
V: TRBV4-1
J: TRBJ2-7
CDR3: CASSPQGTEQYF
DNA: TGCGCCAGCAGCCCGCAGGGTACCGAGCAGTACTTC

D: -
size: many
length: 18
V: TRBV19
J: TRBJ1-5
CDR3: CASSIGLTSFHSNQPQHF
DNA: TGTGCCAGTAGTATCGGTCTTACCAGTTTCCATAGCAATCAGCCCCAGCATTTT

D: -
size: few
length: 18
V: TRBV28
J: TRBJ1-6
CDR3: CASSSPFQASSYNSPLHF
DNA: TGTGCCAGCAGCTCACCCTTTCAGGCGAGCTCCTATAATTCACCCCTCCACTTT

D: -
size: many
length: 15
V: TRBV20-1
J: TRBJ1-2
CDR3: CSASEGKGAYYGYTF
DNA: TGCAGTGCTAGTGAGGGGAAAGGGGCTTACTATGGCTACACCTTC

D: -
size: many
length: 15
V: TRBV2
J: TRBJ1-5
CDR3: CASSARGGGNQPQHF
DNA: TGTGCCAGCAGCGCTAGGGGTGGGGGCAATCAGCCCCAGCATTTT

D: TRBD2
size: few
length: 15
V: TRBV6-2/TRBV6-3
J: TRBJ2-2
CDR3: CASSGGLLNTGELFF
DNA: TGTGCCAGCAGTGGGGGACTACTGAACACCGGGGAGCTGTTTTTT

D: -
size: many
length: 17
V: TRBV25-1
J: TRBJ2-1
CDR3: CASSEGGTFSSANEQFF
DNA: TGTGCCAGCAGTGAAGGAGGAACTTTCTCCTCGGCCAATGAGCAGTTCTTC

D: -
size: many
length: 14
V: TRBV5-1
J: TRBJ1-1
CDR3: CASSPGTLNTEAFF
DNA: TGCGCCAGCAGCCCGGGGACGCTGAACACTGAAGCTTTCTTT

D: -
size: many
length: 15
V: TRBV19
J: TRBJ2-1
CDR3: CASSISALPSSEQFF
DNA: TGTGCCAGTAGTATTTCCGCACTCCCCTCAAGTGAGCAGTTCTTC

D: -
size: many
length: 15
V: TRBV27
J: TRBJ1-5
CDR3: CASRRVVAGYQPQHF
DNA: TGTGCCAGCAGGAGGGTAGTCGCGGGCTATCAGCCCCAGCATTTT

D: -
size: many
length: 13
V: TRBV7-2
J: TRBJ2-4
CDR3: CASSSGEVGIQYF
DNA: TGTGCCAGCAGTTCAGGGGAGGTTGGCATTCAGTACTTC

D: TRBD1
size: many
length: 14
V: TRBV3-1
J: TRBJ2-1
CDR3: CASSQGQGYNEQFF
DNA: TGTGCCAGCAGCCAGGGACAGGGGTACAATGAGCAGTTCTTC

D: -
size: many
length: 17
V: TRBV20-1
J: TRBJ2-5
CDR3: CSARDLFEGGAQETQYF
DNA: TGCAGTGCTAGAGACCTATTCGAAGGGGGGGCCCAAGAGACCCAGTACTTC